This T cell receptor (beta chain) was sequenced in a study of vaccination effects on CD4 cells after COVID-19. Study summary: Before sequencing, viral peptide pools were used by the ViraFEST assay to expand antigen-specific CD4+ T cells.

Germline-derived CDR1 and CDR2 are SGHDT and YYEEEE. The CDR3 loop spans 15 amino acids. V was clipped by 4 bases and J by 4 bases; unmatched bases: 10. Upon completion of roughly ten days in culture, CD4+ T cells were isolated. Sequencing used immunoSEQ multiplex PCR; TCRdb keeps in-frame clones, though not all of them. The sample lists under 50,000 clones; around 74% were seen once. Study outcomes and limitations: No early post-infection timepoints were available in the study, which also included few convalescent patients.

For this clone: Its antigen is as yet unknown.

The source material was CD4+ T cells from PBMCs cultured without peptide, sampled before COVID-19 vaccination. The clonotype originates from a human donor who had a prior SARS-CoV-2 infection. The chain joins TRBV5-6 to TRBJ1-2; 7 bases align to TRBD1. CDR3 DNA sequence: TGTGCCAGCAGCCAAAAAGACAGGGTCCTCTATGGCTACACCTTC. This translates into CASSQKDRVLYGYTF.